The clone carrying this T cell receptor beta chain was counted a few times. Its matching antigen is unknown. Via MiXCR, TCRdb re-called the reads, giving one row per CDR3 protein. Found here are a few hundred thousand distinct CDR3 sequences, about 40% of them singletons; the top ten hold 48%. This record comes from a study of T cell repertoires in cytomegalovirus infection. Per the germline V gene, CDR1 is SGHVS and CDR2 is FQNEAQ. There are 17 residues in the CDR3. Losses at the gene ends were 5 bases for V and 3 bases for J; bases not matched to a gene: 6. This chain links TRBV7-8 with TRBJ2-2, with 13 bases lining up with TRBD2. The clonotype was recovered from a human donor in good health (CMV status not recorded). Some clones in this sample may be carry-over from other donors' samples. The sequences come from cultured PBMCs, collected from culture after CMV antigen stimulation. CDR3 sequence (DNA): TGTGCCAGCAGCCGTGGGACTAGCGGGACGTACACCGGGGAGCTGTTTTTT. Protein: CASSRGTSGTYTGELFF. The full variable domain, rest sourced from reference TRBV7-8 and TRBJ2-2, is GAGVSQSPRYKVAKRGQDVALRCDPISGHVSLFWYQQALGQGPEFLTYFQNEAQLDKSGLPSDRFFAERPEGSVSTLKIQRTQQEDSAVYLCASSRGTSGTYTGELFFGEGSRLTVL.